This TCR beta chain was identified during a study of blood T cells in healthy people across ages. Combining a sample-barcoded 5' primer with a J-beta primer mix, a second PCR ran for roughly 7 to 12 cycles. TCRdb passed the 5' RACE reads through MiXCR, listing each CDR3 protein once. This table holds 550,000 to 800,000 distinct CDR3 sequences, around 21% found once. Germline CDR1 reads MGHDK; CDR2 reads SYGVNS. CDR3 length equals 16 residues. With 3 bases removed from V and 3 bases from J, the gap between germline ends came to 18 bases. Regarding the study as a whole: Age showed a roughly linear inverse relationship with TCR beta diversity per million T cells. Expanded clonotype changes were possibly confounded by unknown donor CMV status.

On this clonotype itself: What it recognizes is unknown.

The draw of peripheral blood yielded ten milliliters from each donor. Sample: blood. This sequence joins TRBV25-1 and TRBJ2-7; tentatively, D is TRBD2 (6 bases). The clonotype comes from a man between 65 and 79 years old in good health. This chain's CDR3 is CASSDTGSGALYEQYF. The CDR3 nucleotides are TGTGCCAGCAGTGATACGGGTAGCGGAGCCCTCTACGAGCAGTACTTC.